One sample yielded the 2 T cell receptor beta chains listed below, sequenced in a study of vaccination and CD4 T cells after COVID-19. The treatment is: roughly nine-day PBMC culture with coronavirus spike peptide pools or control peptides (ViraFEST assay). Cultured CD4+ T cell DNA was sequenced using the Oncomine TCR Beta short-read assay. TCRdb processed the PCR reads anew with MiXCR; each CDR3 protein has one entry. The sample records 25,000 to 30,000 distinct CDR3 sequences, about 50% being singletons. These receptors are not linked to any known antigen. Sequencing used CD4+ T cells from blood, cultured in vitro, obtained before SARS-CoV-2 vaccination. Receptors originate from a human donor who received a COVID-19 vaccine.

This clonotype was detected only once. The rearrangement joins TRBV2 to TRBJ1-4; TRBD1 aligns across 10 bases. The germline CDR1 and CDR2 sequences are SNHLY and FYNNEI. The CDR3 is made up of 14 amino acids. V trimming: 7 bases; J trimming: 7 bases; junction bases outside the gene matches: 6. This CDR3 is CASIWDRGGEKLFF. CDR3 in DNA: TGTGCCAGCATTTGGGACAGGGGTGGTGAAAAACTGTTTTTT.

The chain combines TRBV29-1 with TRBJ1-1; D remains unclear. The CDR3 runs 14 residues. Germline values: CDR1 SQVTM, CDR2 ANQGSEA. With 4 bases removed from V and 3 bases from J, the gap between germline ends came to 15 bases. The CDR3 DNA reads as TGCAGCGTTGGGAGTGCGGCAGCTTACACTGAAGCTTTCTTT. Translation gives CSVGSAAAYTEAFF.